The 11 T cell receptor beta chains below all came from one sample that was sequenced in a study of cytotoxic CD8 clonotypes in ibrutinib-treated CLL. Generated by immunoSEQ multiplex PCR, the TCRdb table keeps only in-frame clones and is missing some. The data show approximately 350,000 clones, 67% seen once. This sample comprised PBMCs, obtained after 36 months of ibrutinib treatment. The receptors here all came from a human donor with chronic lymphocytic leukemia.

The V gene is TRBV7-3, the J gene TRBJ2-2; D is unclear. Germline CDR1 and CDR2: SGHTA and FQGTGA. The CDR3 contains 13 residues. Trimming took 8 bases from V and 1 from J, leaving 8 bases between them. The CDR3 bases are TGTGCCAGCTCCCCTCAGAACACCGGGGAGCTGTTTTTT. Translating it yields CASSPQNTGELFF.

In this sample, this clone turned up a few times. The chain employs TRBV27 and TRBJ1-6; D is unresolved. V dropped 3 bases and J dropped 9 bases, with 6 bases sitting between them. The CDR3 has 12 amino acids. Germline CDR1 is MNHEY and CDR2 is SMNVEV (reference sequence). CDR3 coding DNA: TGTGCCAGCAGTTTTAGTGGTTCACCCCTCCACTTT. This encodes CASSFSGSPLHF.

V usage is TRBV6-1 and J usage is TRBJ1-5; D unresolved. V was pared by 1 base and J by 5 bases, with 12 bases between. The length of the CDR3 is 15 residues. Germline assignment: CDR1 MNHNS and CDR2 SASEGT. In DNA form, the CDR3 reads TGTGCCAGCAGTGAAGATCTGGGGTTGGATCAGCCCCAGCATTTT. Translated: CASSEDLGLDQPQHF.

The chain combines TRBV9 with TRBJ2-1; 11 bases line up with TRBD2. The length of the CDR3 is 16 residues. V lost 3 bases to trimming and J lost 10 bases; unmatched junction nucleotides: 12. CDR1 SGDLS and CDR2 YYNGEE come from the germline V gene. This CDR3 reads CASSARLAGTPSEQFF. DNA for the CDR3: TGTGCCAGCAGCGCCAGACTAGCGGGAACACCAAGCGAGCAGTTCTTC.

The chain links TRBV7-6 to TRBJ2-7; TRBD2 aligns across 14 bases. After removal of 6 bases from V and 0 bases from J, the junction contained 1 base not matched to a gene. CDR3 length equals 15 residues. Germline V gives CDR1 SGHVS, CDR2 FNYEAQ. The CDR3 sequence is CASSGTSGSSYEQYF. CDR3 DNA sequence: TGTGCCAGCAGTGGGACTAGCGGGAGCTCCTACGAGCAGTACTTC.

This chain links TRBV5-4 with TRBJ2-2; unclear D gene. The germline CDR1 and CDR2 sequences are SGHNT and YYREEE (reference sequence). This CDR3 has 16 amino acids. The V end lost 0 bases, the J end lost 0 bases, and 9 bases lay between the germline ends. The CDR3 DNA is TGTGCCAGCAGCTTGGTACTGACTTCGAACACCGGGGAGCTGTTTTTT. This codes for CASSLVLTSNTGELFF.

The rearrangement joins TRBV7-3 to TRBJ2-1; TRBD1 matches at 10 bases. The V gene end was trimmed by 1 base and the J gene end by 6 bases; junction bases not matched to a gene: 9. Germline V lookup: CDR1 SGHTA, CDR2 FQGTGA. The CDR3 covers 17 residues. DNA of the CDR3: TGTGCCAGCAGCTTAAGGGGAGGGACAGGGGATACCAATGAGCAGTTCTTC. Its translation: CASSLRGGTGDTNEQFF. The variable domain in full, with the rest retrieved from reference TRBV7-3 and TRBJ2-1, is GAGVSQTPSNKVTEKGKYVELRCDPISGHTALYWYRQSLGQGPEFLIYFQGTGAADDSGLPNDRFFAVRPEGSVSTLKIQRTERGDSAVYLCASSLRGGTGDTNEQFFGPGTRLTVL.

V and J are TRBV29-1 and TRBJ2-2, with 7 bases lining up with TRBD1. J gave up 2 bases and V 6 bases, and 3 bases lay outside the gene matches. Germline V gives CDR1 SQVTM, CDR2 ANQGSEA. The length of the CDR3 is 13 residues. The CDR3 spells CSVHRGNTGELFF. The CDR3 region has the DNA TGCAGCGTACACAGGGGAAACACCGGGGAGCTGTTTTTT.

The rearrangement joins TRBV11-2 to TRBJ1-5; perhaps TRBD1 as D (6 bases). This CDR3 comprises 16 residues. Germline lookup yields CDR1 SGHAT and CDR2 FQNNGV. Between the trimmed V and J ends, which lost 1 base and 7 bases, there was a span of 17 bases. The CDR3 nucleotides are TGTGCCAGCAGCTTAGGGATAGGGGGGGCGCGGCAGCCCCAGCATTTT. Translating gives CASSLGIGGARQPQHF.

In this sample, this clone turned up once. This same CDR3 is encoded by further DNA sequences in the sample. This chain links TRBV19 with TRBJ2-5, with 9 bases that match TRBD2. The germline CDR1 and CDR2 sequences are LNHDA and SQIVND (reference sequence). With V trimmed by 2 bases and J by 2 bases, 3 bases remained unmatched. CDR3 length equals 15 residues. This CDR3 is CASSITSGGQETQYF. CDR3 coding DNA: TGTGCCAGTAGTATAACGAGCGGGGGGCAAGAGACCCAGTACTTC.

The chain joins TRBV7-6 to TRBJ2-1; 9 bases are shared with TRBD2. This CDR3 is built from 16 residues. V gave up 6 bases and J gave up 7 bases; unmatched junction bases: 13. Per the germline V gene, CDR1 is SGHVS and CDR2 is FNYEAQ. The CDR3 loop is CASSRGGAWGTNEQFF. CDR3 bases: TGTGCCAGCAGTCGCGGGGGGGCCTGGGGAACGAATGAGCAGTTCTTC.